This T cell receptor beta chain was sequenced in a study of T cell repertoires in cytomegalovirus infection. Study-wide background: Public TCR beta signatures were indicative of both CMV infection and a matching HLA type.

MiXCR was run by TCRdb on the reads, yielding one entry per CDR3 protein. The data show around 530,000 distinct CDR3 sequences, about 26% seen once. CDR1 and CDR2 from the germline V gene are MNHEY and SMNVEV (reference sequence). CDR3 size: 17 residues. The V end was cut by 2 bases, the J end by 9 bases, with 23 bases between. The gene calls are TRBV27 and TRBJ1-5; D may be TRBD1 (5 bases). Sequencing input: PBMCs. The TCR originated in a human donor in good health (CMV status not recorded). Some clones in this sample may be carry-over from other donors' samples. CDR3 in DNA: TGTGCCAGCAGTTTAGTGATGCGGGACCCAAAGGATATGCCCCAGCATTTT. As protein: CASSLVMRDPKDMPQHF.